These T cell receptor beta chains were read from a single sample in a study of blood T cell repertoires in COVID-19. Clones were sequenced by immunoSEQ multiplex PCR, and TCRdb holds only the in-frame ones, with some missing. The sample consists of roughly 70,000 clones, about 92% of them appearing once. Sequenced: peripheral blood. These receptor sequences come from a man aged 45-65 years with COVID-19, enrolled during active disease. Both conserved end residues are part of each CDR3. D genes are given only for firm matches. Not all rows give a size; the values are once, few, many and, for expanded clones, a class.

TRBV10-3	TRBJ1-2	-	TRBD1	TGTGCCATCACCCGGGACAGCCTAAACTATGGCTACACCTTC	CAITRDSLNYGYTF
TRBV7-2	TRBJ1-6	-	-	TGTGCCAGCAGCTTAAACTTTAGGGGGAATTCACCCCTCCACTTT	CASSLNFRGNSPLHF
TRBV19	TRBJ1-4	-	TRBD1	TGTGCCAGTAGACAACCGGACAGGGGATCAGAAAAACTGTTTTTT	CASRQPDRGSEKLFF
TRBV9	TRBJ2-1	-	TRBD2	TGTGCCAGCAGCGTAGGACTAGCGGGAGAGTCCTACAATGAGCAGTTCTTC	CASSVGLAGESYNEQFF
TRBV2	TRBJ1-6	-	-	TGTGCCACCCGGGTTACAGGGAGATATAATTCACCCCTCCACTTT	CATRVTGRYNSPLHF
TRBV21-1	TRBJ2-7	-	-	TGTGCCAGCAGCAAAGGTTTCAGTCCCTACGAGCAGTACTTC	CASSKGFSPYEQYF
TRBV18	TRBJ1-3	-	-	TGTGCCAGCTCACCACGGCAACCCCAGATACCGAACACCATATATTTT	CASSPRQPQIPNTIYF
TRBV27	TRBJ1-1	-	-	TGTGCCAGCAGTTCACCGGAGGGCACTGAAGCTTTCTTT	CASSSPEGTEAFF
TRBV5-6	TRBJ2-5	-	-	TGTGCCAGCAGGAAAGGAGCGGCCCTCGGGGAGACCCAGTACTTC	CASRKGAALGETQYF
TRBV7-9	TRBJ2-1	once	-	TGTGCCAGCAGCCTTTCGGCCGGCGGCGATAATGAGCAGTTCTTC	CASSLSAGGDNEQFF
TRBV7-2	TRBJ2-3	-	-	TGTGCCAGCAGCTCCCCCCAGACAGATACGCAGTATTTT	CASSSPQTDTQYF
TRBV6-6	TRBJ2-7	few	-	TGTGCCAGCAGTTATTTAACAGGGAGCTCCTACGAGCAGTACTTC	CASSYLTGSSYEQYF
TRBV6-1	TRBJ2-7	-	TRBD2	TGTGCCAGCAGTGAAGCCTGGACTAGCGGGACCTACGAGCAGTACTTC	CASSEAWTSGTYEQYF
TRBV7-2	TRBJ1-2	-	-	TGTGCCAGTAGAGGCGGGGTAGGAGGCTACACCTTC	CASRGGVGGYTF
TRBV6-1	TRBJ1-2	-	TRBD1	TGTGCCAGCAGTGAAAGGAGCCCTTGGACAGGGGGCGTCTATGGCTACACCTTC	CASSERSPWTGGVYGYTF
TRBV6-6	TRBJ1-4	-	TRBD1	TGTGCCAGCAGGATAGGGACAGGGAATGAAAAACTGTTTTTT	CASRIGTGNEKLFF
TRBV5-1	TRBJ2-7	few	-	TGCGCCAGCAGCTTGGGACAGTATGCCTCCTACGAGCAGTACTTC	CASSLGQYASYEQYF
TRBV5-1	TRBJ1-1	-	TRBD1	TGCGCCAGCAGAAGGCGGACAGGGGTGGACACTGAAGCTTTCTTT	CASRRRTGVDTEAFF
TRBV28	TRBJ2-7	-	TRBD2	TGTGCCAGCAGTTTTGTCCGAGCGGGACGTCGGGAGCAGTACTTC	CASSFVRAGRREQYF
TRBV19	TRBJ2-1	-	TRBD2	TGTGCCAGTAGTCCCGGGACTAGCGGGAGCGGGTCCTACAATGAGCAGTTCTTC	CASSPGTSGSGSYNEQFF
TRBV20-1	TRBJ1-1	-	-	TGCAGTGCTCGTGAGGGAGGCACTGAAGCTTTCTTT	CSAREGGTEAFF
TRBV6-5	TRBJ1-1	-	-	TGTGCCAGCAGTTCCCGGACAGTGAACACTGAAGCTTTCTTT	CASSSRTVNTEAFF
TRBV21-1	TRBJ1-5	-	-	TGTGCCAGCAGCAAAGATGAAGAGGAGAAAGAATATAGCAATCAGCCCCAGCATTTT	CASSKDEEEKEYSNQPQHF
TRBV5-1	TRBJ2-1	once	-	TGCGCCAGCAGCCCGATCCGGAGGGCGTCTTACAATGAGCAGTTCTTC	CASSPIRRASYNEQFF
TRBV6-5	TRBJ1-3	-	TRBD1	TGTGCCAGCAGCGGACAGGGGGACTCTGGAAACACCATATATTTT	CASSGQGDSGNTIYF
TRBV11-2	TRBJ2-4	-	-	TGTGCCAGCAGCTTATTCAGAACCTTGGGAGGAAACATTCAGTACTTC	CASSLFRTLGGNIQYF
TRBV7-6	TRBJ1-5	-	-	TGTGCCAGCAGCTTATTGGGGGCTAGCAATCAGCCCCAGCATTTT	CASSLLGASNQPQHF
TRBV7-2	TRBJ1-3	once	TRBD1	TGTGCCAGCAGCTTAAGTCTCTCCGGGACAGGGTACGAGACCACCATATATTTT	CASSLSLSGTGYETTIYF
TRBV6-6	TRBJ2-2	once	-	TGTGCCAGCAGGCCAGGGAGGAGCAGGACCGGGGAGCTGTTTTTT	CASRPGRSRTGELFF
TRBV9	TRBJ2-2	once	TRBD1	TGTGCCAGCAGCGCCGGACAGGGAGGATCCGGGGAGCTGTTTTTT	CASSAGQGGSGELFF
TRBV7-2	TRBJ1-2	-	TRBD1	TGTGCCAGCAGTTGGGACAGGGCCTATGGCTACACCTTC	CASSWDRAYGYTF
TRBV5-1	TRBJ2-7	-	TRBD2	TGCGCCAGCAGCTATAGCGGGGCTTGGGAGCAGTACTTC	CASSYSGAWEQYF
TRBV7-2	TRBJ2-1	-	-	TGTGCCAGCAGCCCGCGTCCCTATGGTAACAATGAGCAGTTCTTC	CASSPRPYGNNEQFF
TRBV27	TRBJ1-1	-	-	TGTGCCACCAACATTTTCCCTATAGGGGGGAACACTGAAGCTTTCTTT	CATNIFPIGGNTEAFF
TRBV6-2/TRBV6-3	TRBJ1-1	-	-	TGTGCCAGCAGTTACGCCCCTCGAGGGGGCACTGAAGCTTTCTTT	CASSYAPRGGTEAFF
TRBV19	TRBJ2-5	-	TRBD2	TGTGCCAGTAGTGTCGGACTAGCGGAGACCCAGTACTTC	CASSVGLAETQYF
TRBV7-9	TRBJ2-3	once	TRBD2	TGTGCCAGCAGCTTGGGGAGAATTCTTGGGACTAGCGGGGATACGCAGTATTTT	CASSLGRILGTSGDTQYF
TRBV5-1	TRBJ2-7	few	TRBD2	TGCGCCAGCAGCTGGACGCTAGCGGGCCCATCCTACGAGCAGTACTTC	CASSWTLAGPSYEQYF
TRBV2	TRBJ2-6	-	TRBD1	TGTGCCAGCAGTGGCGGACAGGGCTTGACTGGGGCCAACGTCCTGACTTTC	CASSGGQGLTGANVLTF
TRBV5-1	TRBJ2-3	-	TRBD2	TGCGCCAGCACCTTCTTGGCGGGAGGGGCAGATACGCAGTATTTT	CASTFLAGGADTQYF
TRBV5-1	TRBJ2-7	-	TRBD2	TGCGCCAGCAGCTCAACGGGGGAGCGGGGGCAGTACTTC	CASSSTGERGQYF
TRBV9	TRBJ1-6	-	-	TGTGCCAGCAGCACAGGCGACTCCTATAATTCACCCCTCCACTTT	CASSTGDSYNSPLHF
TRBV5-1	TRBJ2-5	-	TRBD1	TGCGCCAGCAGCTACGGACAGGGGCACGAGACCCAGTACTTC	CASSYGQGHETQYF
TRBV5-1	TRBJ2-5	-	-	TGCGCCAGCAGCTTACGGGGAGGAGAGACCCAGTACTTC	CASSLRGGETQYF
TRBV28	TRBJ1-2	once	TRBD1	TGTGCCAGCAGTTCCTGGGGGGACAGCTATGGCTACACCTTC	CASSSWGDSYGYTF
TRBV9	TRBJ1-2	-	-	TGTGCCAGCAGCGGCGGACAGCCACTTGATTATGGCTACACCTTC	CASSGGQPLDYGYTF
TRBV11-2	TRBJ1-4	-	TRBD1	TGTGCCAGCAGCTTAGTTGGGGGACAGCCTAATGAAAAACTGTTTTTT	CASSLVGGQPNEKLFF
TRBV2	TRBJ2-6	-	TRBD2	TGTGCCAGCAGCGCCGGGGGGGCTGGGGCCAACGTCCTGACTTTC	CASSAGGAGANVLTF
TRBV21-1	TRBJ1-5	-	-	TGTGCCAGCCGGGGATGGGAGAGCAATCAGCCCCAGCATTTT	CASRGWESNQPQHF
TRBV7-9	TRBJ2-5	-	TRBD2	TGTGCCAGCAGCTTGACTACTAGCGGAATCTACCTCCAAGAGACCCAGTACTTC	CASSLTTSGIYLQETQYF
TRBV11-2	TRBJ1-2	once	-	TGTGCCAGCAGCTTAGGCAGGAACTATGGCTACACCTTC	CASSLGRNYGYTF
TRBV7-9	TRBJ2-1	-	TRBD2	TGTGCCAGCAGCCCGTGGACTAGCGGGACTAAGAATGAGCAGTTCTTC	CASSPWTSGTKNEQFF
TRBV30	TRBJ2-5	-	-	TGTGCCTGGAGTGGTATAGCGGAAACACGTCAAGGAGAGACCCAGTACTTC	CAWSGIAETRQGETQYF